Each of the 7 T cell receptor beta chains below was sequenced from the same sample in a study of T cells expressing NK-cell markers. TCRdb reprocessed the 5' RACE reads; each CDR3 protein has one entry and no DNA is given. The table for this sample gives around 550,000 distinct CDR3 sequences. Material for sequencing was blood T cells: a sorted CD56 or NKG2C T cell subset, CD4+ or CD8+ T cells, or bulk PBMC T cells (not recorded which). The receptors shown here come from a man between 18 and 35 years old in good health.

The V and J genes are TRBV18 and TRBJ2-1; lacking DNA, the TRBD2 call made by TCRdb goes unchecked. Germline values: CDR1 KGHSH, CDR2 LQKENI. CDR3 length: 17 amino acids. The CDR3 here is CASSPRGSAGGYNEQFF. Variable domain in full (rest from reference TRBV18 and TRBJ2-1): NAGVMQNPRHLVRRRGQEARLRCSPMKGHSHVYWYRQLPEEGLKFMVYLQKENIIDESGMPKERFSAEFPKEGPSILRIQQVVRGDSAAYFCASSPRGSAGGYNEQFFGPGTRLTVL.

The rearrangement joins TRBV5-1 to TRBJ2-3; TCRdb returns TRBD1, unconfirmable since there is no DNA. CDR1 and CDR2 from the germline V gene are SGHRS and YFSETQ. This CDR3 has 14 amino acids. CDR3 in amino acids: CASRTQGGTDTQYF.

The rearrangement links TRBV25-1 to TRBJ1-5. CDR1 and CDR2 from the germline V gene are MGHDK and SYGVNS. This CDR3 region has 14 residues. CDR3 protein: CASRKTGSNQPQHF.

The chain joins TRBV2 to TRBJ2-2. This CDR3 contains 14 residues. The V gene's germline CDR1 is SNHLY and CDR2 FYNNEI. CDR3 in amino acids: CASSGRPVTGELFF.

This chain joins TRBV20-1 and TRBJ2-7. CDR1 and CDR2 from the germline V gene are DFQATT and SNEGSKA (reference sequence). This CDR3 comprises 15 residues. The CDR3 region is CSATQMGRISYEQYF.

This chain links TRBV27 with TRBJ2-3. The CDR3 is 15 amino acids. Germline V gene sequence: CDR1 MNHEY, CDR2 SMNVEV (reference sequence). CDR3 residues: CASSLGQVNTDTQYF.

The chain is built from TRBV29-1 and TRBJ2-2; checking the TCRdb D call of TRBD2 is not possible without DNA. Germline CDR1 and CDR2: SQVTM and ANQGSEA. The CDR3 runs 14 residues. The CDR3 loop is CSVEGRPGAGELFF.